This note documents a single T cell receptor beta chain sequence. What it recognizes is unknown. cDNA libraries for TCR beta contained unique molecular identifiers. The T cell input of about 0.85 to 10 million gave roughly 0.5 million cDNA molecules. TCRdb recomputed calls from the PCR reads with MiXCR, one row per CDR3 protein. The sample has 600,000 to 750,000 distinct CDR3 sequences; approximately 59% are singletons. The sample belongs to a study of post-analysis software for immune sequencing data. The length of the CDR3 is 15 residues. The V and J ends lost 4 bases and 4 bases, in that order; junction bases with no gene match: 7. Germline-derived CDR1 and CDR2 are SGHRS and YFSETQ. The study's findings and limits: Normalized Chao1 diversity in multiple sclerosis patients fell significantly below that of controls. Controls had lower frequencies than patients of four or five TRBV segments, which included TRBV5-6, TRBV5-1 and TRBV20-1. By F measure, samples from a shared preparation batch strongly co-clustered.

The sequence derives from a girl aged 2 to 9 with multiple sclerosis. The chain couples TRBV5-1 to TRBJ2-5; 10 bases are shared with TRBD1. The specimen sequenced was blood. The CDR3 reads CASSGGQGIAETQYF. The CDR3 nucleotides are TGCGCCAGCAGCGGGGGACAGGGGATTGCAGAGACCCAGTACTTC. Complete variable domain (other parts from reference TRBV5-1 and TRBJ2-5): KAGVTQTPRYLIKTRGQQVTLSCSPISGHRSVSWYQQTPGQGLQFLFEYFSETQRNKGNFPGRFSGRQFSNSRSEMNVSTLELGDSALYLCASSGGQGIAETQYFGPGTRLLVL.